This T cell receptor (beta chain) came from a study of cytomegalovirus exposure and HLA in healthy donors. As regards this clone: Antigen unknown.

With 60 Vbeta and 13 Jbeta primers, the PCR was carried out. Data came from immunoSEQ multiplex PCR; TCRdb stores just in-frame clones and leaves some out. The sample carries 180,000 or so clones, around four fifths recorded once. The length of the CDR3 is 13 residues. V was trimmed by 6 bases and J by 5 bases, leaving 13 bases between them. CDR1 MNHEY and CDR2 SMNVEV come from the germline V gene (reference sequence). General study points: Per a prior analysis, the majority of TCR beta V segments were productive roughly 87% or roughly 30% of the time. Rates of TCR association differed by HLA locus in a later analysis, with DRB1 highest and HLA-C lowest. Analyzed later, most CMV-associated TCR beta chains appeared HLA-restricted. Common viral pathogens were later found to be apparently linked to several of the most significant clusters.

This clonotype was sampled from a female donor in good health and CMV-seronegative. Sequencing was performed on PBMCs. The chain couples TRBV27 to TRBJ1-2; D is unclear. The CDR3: CASSQRGSYGYTF. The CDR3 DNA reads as TGTGCCAGCAGCCAGCGGGGTTCATATGGCTACACCTTC.